The text below deals with one TCR beta chain. The entry originates in a study of blood T cell repertoires in COVID-19. TCRdb's copy holds only in-frame clones and misses some; the assay was immunoSEQ multiplex PCR. Of roughly 270,000 clones in the sample, 70% to 90% are singletons; the top ten hold about 5.1%. Between the trimmed V and J ends, which lost 6 bases and 0 bases, there was a span of 6 bases. Germline values: CDR1 MNHEY, CDR2 SVGEGT. This CDR3 region has 13 residues. The chain joins TRBV6-2 or TRBV6-3 to TRBJ1-5; D not resolved. The sequence came from a man aged 45-60 years with active or convalescent COVID-19. Sequencing was performed on peripheral blood. The DNA of the CDR3 is TGTGCCAGCAGCCACAGTAGCAATCAGCCCCAGCATTTT. Translating it yields CASSHSSNQPQHF.